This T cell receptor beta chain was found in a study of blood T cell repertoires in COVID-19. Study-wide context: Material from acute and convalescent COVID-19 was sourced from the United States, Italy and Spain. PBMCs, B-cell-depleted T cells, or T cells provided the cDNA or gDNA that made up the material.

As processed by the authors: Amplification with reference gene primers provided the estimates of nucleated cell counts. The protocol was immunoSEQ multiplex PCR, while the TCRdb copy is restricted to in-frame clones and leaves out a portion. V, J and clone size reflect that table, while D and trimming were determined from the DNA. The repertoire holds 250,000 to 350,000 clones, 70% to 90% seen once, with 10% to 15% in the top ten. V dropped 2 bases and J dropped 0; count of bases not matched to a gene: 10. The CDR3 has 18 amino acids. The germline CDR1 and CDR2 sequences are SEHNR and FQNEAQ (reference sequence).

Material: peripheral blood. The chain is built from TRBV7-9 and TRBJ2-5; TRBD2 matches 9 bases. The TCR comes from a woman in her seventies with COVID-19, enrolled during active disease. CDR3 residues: CASSLIPGSGGNQETQYF. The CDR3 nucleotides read TGTGCCAGCAGCTTAATCCCAGGAAGCGGGGGGAACCAAGAGACCCAGTACTTC.